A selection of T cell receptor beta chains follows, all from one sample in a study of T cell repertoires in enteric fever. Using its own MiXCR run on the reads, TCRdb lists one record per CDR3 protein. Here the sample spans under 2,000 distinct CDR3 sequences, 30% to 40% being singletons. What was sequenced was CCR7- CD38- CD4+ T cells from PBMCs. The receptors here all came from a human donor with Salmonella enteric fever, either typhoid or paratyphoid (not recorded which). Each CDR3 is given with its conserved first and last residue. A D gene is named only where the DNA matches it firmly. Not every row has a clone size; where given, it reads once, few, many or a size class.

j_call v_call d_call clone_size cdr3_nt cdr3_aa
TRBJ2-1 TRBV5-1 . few TGCGCCAGCAGCTTGTTGCCGGGATCCTACAATGAGCAGTTCTTC CASSLLPGSYNEQFF
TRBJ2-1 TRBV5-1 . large TGCGCCAGCGGCGCCCTGAGTGATATGGATGAGCAGTTCTTC CASGALSDMDEQFF
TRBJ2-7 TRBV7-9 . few TGTGCCGGAGAAGCGGGCTACGAGCAGTACTTC CAGEAGYEQYF
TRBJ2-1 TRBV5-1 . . TGCGCCAGCAGCTTAAGTGCCGACTACTACAATGAGCAGTTCTTC CASSLSADYYNEQFF
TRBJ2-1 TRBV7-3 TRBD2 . TGTGCCAGCAGCTTAGACCGTCTTCGCGCGGGAGGGAATGAGCAGTTCTTC CASSLDRLRAGGNEQFF
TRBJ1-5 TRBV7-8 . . TGTGCCAGCAGCTTAGCGCCAGGGCTTAGCAATCAGCCCCAGCATTTT CASSLAPGLSNQPQHF
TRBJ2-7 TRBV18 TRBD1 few TGTGCCAGCTCGCTGCAACCGGGACAGAGCTCCTACGAGCAGTACTTC CASSLQPGQSSYEQYF
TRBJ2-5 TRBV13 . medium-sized TGTGCCAGCAGCTTACAGGGCCAAGGGACCCAGTACTTC CASSLQGQGTQYF
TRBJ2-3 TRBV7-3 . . TGTGCCAGCAGCTTAGGAAGCACAGATACGCAGTATTTT CASSLGSTDTQYF
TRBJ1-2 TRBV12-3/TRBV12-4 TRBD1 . TGTGCCAGCAGTTTTAGAGAAGGGGGCGGCTATGGCTACACCTTC CASSFREGGGYGYTF
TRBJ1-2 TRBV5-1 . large TGCGCCAGCAGCTTGGGGCTAGGGCTCCAGAATCCGATTAACTATGGCTACACCTTC CASSLGLGLQNPINYGYTF
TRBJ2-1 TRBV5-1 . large TGCGCCAGCAGCTTGCCTGACGTAGGACCCCACAATGAGCAGTTCTTC CASSLPDVGPHNEQFF
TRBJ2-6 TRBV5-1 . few TGCGCCAGCAGCTTGACAGGGACCTCTGGGGCCAACGTCCTGACTTTC CASSLTGTSGANVLTF
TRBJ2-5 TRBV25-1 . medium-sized TGTGCCAGCAGTGACTTTAGTTTACAGGCGGAGACCCAGTACTTC CASSDFSLQAETQYF
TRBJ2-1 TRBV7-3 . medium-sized TGTGCCAGCAGCTTAAGGCTAGCCGTGGAAAATGAGCAGTTCTTC CASSLRLAVENEQFF
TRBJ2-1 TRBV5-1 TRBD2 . TGCGCCAGCAGCTTTGGGGGTTTCGGGGTAGCGGGAGAGAGATACAATGAGCAGTTCTTC CASSFGGFGVAGERYNEQFF
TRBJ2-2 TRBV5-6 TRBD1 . TGTGCCAGCAGCACCGACAGGGTCCACACGAACACCGGGGAGCTGTTTTTT CASSTDRVHTNTGELFF
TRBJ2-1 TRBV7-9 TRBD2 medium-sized TGTGCCAGCAGCTTAGGGGTAGCGGGATACAATGAGCAGTTCTTC CASSLGVAGYNEQFF
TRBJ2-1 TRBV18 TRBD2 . TGTGCCAGCTCACGCGGGAGGCCCGCCAATGAGCAGTTCTTC CASSRGRPANEQFF
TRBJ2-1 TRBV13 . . TGTGCCAGCAGCTTGGTAGGGGAAGGCTCCTACAATGAGCAGTTCTTC CASSLVGEGSYNEQFF
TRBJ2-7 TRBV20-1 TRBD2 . TGCAGTGCTAGTCGTCGCGGGAGAACCTACGAGCAGTACTTC CSASRRGRTYEQYF
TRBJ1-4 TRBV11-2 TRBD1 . TGTGCCAGCAGCTTAGAGGCAGGGGGACAAAAACTGTTTTTT CASSLEAGGQKLFF
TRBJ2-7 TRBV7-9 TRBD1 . TGTGCCAGCAGCCTGACAGGGGTTCACTACGAGCAGTACTTC CASSLTGVHYEQYF
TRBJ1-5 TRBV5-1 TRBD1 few TGCGCCAGCAGCTTGACAGGGGATCAGCCCCAGCATTTT CASSLTGDQPQHF
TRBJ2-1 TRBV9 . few TGTGCCAGCAGCGTAAAGGGGACCACCAGCTCCTACAATGAGCAGTTCTTC CASSVKGTTSSYNEQFF
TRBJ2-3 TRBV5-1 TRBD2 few TGCGCCAGCAGCGAGACTAGCGGGAGAAGGACAGATACGCAGTATTTT CASSETSGRRTDTQYF
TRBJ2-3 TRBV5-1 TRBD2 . TGCGCCAGCAGCTTCGGACTAGCCACAGATACGCAGTATTTT CASSFGLATDTQYF
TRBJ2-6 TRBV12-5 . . TGTGCTAGTGGTGCGGGACAGCTAACAATCTCTGGGGCCAACGTCCTGACTTTC CASGAGQLTISGANVLTF
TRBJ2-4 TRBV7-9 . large TGTGCCAGCAGCTTAGTGGCTAATCAAAACATTCAGTACTTC CASSLVANQNIQYF
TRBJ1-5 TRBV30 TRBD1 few TGTGCCTGGAGTCAGGGGGGCAATCAGCCCCAGCATTTT CAWSQGGNQPQHF
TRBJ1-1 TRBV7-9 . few TGTGCCAGTGGGGGGAACGAAGCTTTCTTT CASGGNEAFF
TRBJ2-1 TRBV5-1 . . TGCGCCAGCAGCTTGGGACAGGTGGATGATGAGCAGTTCTTC CASSLGQVDDEQFF
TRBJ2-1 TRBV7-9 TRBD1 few TGTGCCAGCAGCTTGGACAGGGCTGGTAATGAGCAGTTCTTC CASSLDRAGNEQFF
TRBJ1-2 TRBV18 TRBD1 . TGTGCCAGCTCACCACCGGGACAGGGGGCCTTTGGTGGCTACACCTTC CASSPPGQGAFGGYTF
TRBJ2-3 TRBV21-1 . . TGTGCCAGTCCGATACACACAGATACGCAGTATTTT CASPIHTDTQYF
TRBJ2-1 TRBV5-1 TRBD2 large TGCGCCAGCAGGAGGGGACTAGCGGACAATGAGCAGTTCTTC CASRRGLADNEQFF
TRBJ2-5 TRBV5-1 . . TGCGCCAGCAGCTTGAGGTCACTCCAAGAGACCCAGTACTTC CASSLRSLQETQYF
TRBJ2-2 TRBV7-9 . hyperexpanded TGTGCCAGCAGCTTAGGGTCAGGGACCACCGGGGAGCTGTTTTTT CASSLGSGTTGELFF
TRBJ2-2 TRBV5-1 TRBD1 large TGCGCCAGCAGCCAAGGGGACAGGGTGACCGGGGAGCTGTTTTTT CASSQGDRVTGELFF
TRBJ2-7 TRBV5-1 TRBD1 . TGCGCCAGCAGCTTACAGGGGTACGAGCAGTACTTC CASSLQGYEQYF
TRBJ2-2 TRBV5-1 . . TGCGCCAGCAGCCGGGGGAATCCTTACACCGGGGAGCTGTTTTTT CASSRGNPYTGELFF
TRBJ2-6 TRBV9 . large TGTGCCAGCAGCGTAGTGCCCAACGTCCTGACTTTC CASSVVPNVLTF
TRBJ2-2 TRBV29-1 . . TGCAGCGTCCCCAGAGGCACGAACACCGGGGAGCTGTTTTTT CSVPRGTNTGELFF
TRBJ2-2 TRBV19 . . TGTGCCAGTAGTAGAAGGGCACCCGCGAACACCGGGGAGCTGTTTTTT CASSRRAPANTGELFF
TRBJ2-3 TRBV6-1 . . TGTGCCAGCAGTGAAGCGGCCGGGTTGACAGATACGCAGTATTTT CASSEAAGLTDTQYF
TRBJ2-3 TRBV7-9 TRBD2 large TGTGCCAGCAGCCCGACTAGCGGGCCCCTTTTCACAGATACGCAGTATTTT CASSPTSGPLFTDTQYF
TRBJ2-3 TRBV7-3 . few TGTGCCAGCAGCCTATACCCTGGGGCCTCCGGAGATACGCAGTATTTT CASSLYPGASGDTQYF
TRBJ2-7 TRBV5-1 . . TGCGCCAGCAGCAGCTCGGGACCGAGCGAGCAGTACTTC CASSSSGPSEQYF